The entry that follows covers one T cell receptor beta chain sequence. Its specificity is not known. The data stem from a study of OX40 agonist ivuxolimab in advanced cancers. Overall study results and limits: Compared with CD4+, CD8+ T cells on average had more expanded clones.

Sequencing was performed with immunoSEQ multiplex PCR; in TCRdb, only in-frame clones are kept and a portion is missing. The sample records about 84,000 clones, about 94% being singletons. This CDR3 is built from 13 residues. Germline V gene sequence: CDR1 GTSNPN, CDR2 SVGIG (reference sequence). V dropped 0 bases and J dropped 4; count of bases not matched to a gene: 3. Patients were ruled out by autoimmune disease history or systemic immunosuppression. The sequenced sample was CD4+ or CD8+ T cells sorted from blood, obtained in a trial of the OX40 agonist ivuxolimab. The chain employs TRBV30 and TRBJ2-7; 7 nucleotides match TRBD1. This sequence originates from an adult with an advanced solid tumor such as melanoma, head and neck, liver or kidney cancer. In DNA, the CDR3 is TGTGCCTGGAGTGTGGGACAGACTTACGAGCAGTACTTC. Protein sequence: CAWSVGQTYEQYF.